Detailed here is one TCR beta chain. This clonotype was counted a few times. The antigen it binds to is not known. No base-level quality is on record; no much larger clone is a single base apart. The entry originates in a study of patients and donors after allogeneic stem cell transplantation (dated by TCRdb to about 2020). Library preparation used RT-PCR. Sequencing relied on a NextSeq 550. The raw public reads went through TCRdb reprocessing: fastp at Q25, MiXCR clone calling, in-frame beta chains kept. Entries that share a CDR3 protein sequence are merged under the most common genes and DNA. The sample has 410,000 or so distinct CDR3 sequences on record, roughly 17% of them singletons. The ten largest clonotypes hold 6.5% to 7.5% of the sample. The receptor's source is a human donor who was either an allogeneic HSCT recipient or a stem cell or donor lymphocyte infusion donor (not recorded which). It is not recorded whose cells these are; they may come from a transplant donor. Sequencing was done on a sample of blood, either unsorted or a sorted T cell fraction (not recorded which).

The CDR3: CASSVGTSGFDEQYF. The nucleotide sequence reads TGTGCCAGCAGCGTAGGGACTAGCGGCTTTGACGAGCAGTACTTC. Here the chain combines TRBV9 and TRBJ2-7; TRBD2 agrees with 10 junctional bases. The germline V gene yields SGDLS for CDR1 and YYNGEE for CDR2. The CDR3 sequence holds 15 residues, the cysteine and phenylalanine included. The retained sequence is limited to the CDR3, 45 bases, with the frame set at the first base. The germline V end is reduced by 0 bases and the J end by 5 bases; junction bases left unmatched: 5.